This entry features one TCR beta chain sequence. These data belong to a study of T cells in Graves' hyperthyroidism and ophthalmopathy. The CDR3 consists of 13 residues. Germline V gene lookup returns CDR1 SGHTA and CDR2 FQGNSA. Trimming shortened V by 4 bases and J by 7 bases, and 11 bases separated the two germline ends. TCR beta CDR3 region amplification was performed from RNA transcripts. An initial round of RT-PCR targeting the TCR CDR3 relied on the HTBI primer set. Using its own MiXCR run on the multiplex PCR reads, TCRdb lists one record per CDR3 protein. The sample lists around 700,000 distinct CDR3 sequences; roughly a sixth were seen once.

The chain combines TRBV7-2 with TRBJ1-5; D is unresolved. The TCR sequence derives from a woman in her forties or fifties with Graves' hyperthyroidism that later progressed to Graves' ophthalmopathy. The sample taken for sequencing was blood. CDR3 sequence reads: CASSSLPPQPQHF. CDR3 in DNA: TGTGCCAGCAGCTCGTTACCCCCGCAGCCCCAGCATTTT.